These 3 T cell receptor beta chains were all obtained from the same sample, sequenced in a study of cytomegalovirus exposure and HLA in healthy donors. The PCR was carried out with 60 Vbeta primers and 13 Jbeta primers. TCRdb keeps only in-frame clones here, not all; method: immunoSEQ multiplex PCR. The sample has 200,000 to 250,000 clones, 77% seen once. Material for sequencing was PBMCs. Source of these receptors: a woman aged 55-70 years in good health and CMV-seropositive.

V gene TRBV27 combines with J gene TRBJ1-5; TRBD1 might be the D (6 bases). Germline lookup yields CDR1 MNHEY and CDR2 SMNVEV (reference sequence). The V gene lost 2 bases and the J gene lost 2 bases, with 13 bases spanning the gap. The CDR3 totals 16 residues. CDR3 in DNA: TGTGCCAGCAGTTTAACCACAGGGTTGGGCAATCAGCCCCAGCATTTT. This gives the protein CASSLTTGLGNQPQHF.

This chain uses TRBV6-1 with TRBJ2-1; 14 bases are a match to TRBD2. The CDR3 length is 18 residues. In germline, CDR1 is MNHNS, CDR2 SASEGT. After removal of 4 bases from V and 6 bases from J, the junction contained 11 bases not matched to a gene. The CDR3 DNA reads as TGTGCCAGCAGTGGGGGACTAGCGGGAGTTTTCCCCTTCAATGAGCAGTTCTTC. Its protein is CASSGGLAGVFPFNEQFF.

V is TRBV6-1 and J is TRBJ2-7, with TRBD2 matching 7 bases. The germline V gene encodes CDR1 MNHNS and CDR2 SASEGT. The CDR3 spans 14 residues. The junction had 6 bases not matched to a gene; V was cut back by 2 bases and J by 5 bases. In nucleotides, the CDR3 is TGTGCCAGCAGTGAACTGCGGGAGATCAACGAGCAGTACTTC. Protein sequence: CASSELREINEQYF.